This entry lists 6 T cell receptor beta chains sequenced from one sample in a study of control samples from healthy donors and cancer patients. Libraries were prepared by immunoSEQ multiplex PCR; TCRdb keeps only in-frame clonotypes and omits some of them. The repertoire holds 150,000 to 200,000 clones, approximately 94% seen once, with about 9.3% in the top ten. The source material was blood. The receptors shown here come from a woman between 40 and 50 years old in good health.

V is TRBV18 and J is TRBJ1-1, with D possibly TRBD1 on 6 matching bases. The CDR3 covers 12 residues. Trimming shortened V by 4 bases and J by 3 bases, and 6 bases separated the two germline ends. Germline V gene sequence: CDR1 KGHSH, CDR2 LQKENI. This chain's CDR3 is CASSRQDTEAFF. The CDR3 DNA reads TGTGCCAGCTCACGACAGGACACTGAAGCTTTCTTT.

This clone was counted a few times. The chain combines TRBV5-1 with TRBJ1-4; possibly TRBD1 for D (5 bases). The CDR3 extends over 14 amino acids. The V and J ends lost 1 base and 4 bases respectively, with 8 bases between them. Per the germline V gene, CDR1 is SGHRS and CDR2 is YFSETQ. Written as DNA, the CDR3 is TGCGCCAGCAGCTTGCGCGGGGGTAATGAAAAACTGTTTTTT. As protein: CASSLRGGNEKLFF. The full variable domain, with the rest looked up from reference TRBV5-1 and TRBJ1-4, is KAGVTQTPRYLIKTRGQQVTLSCSPISGHRSVSWYQQTPGQGLQFLFEYFSETQRNKGNFPGRFSGRQFSNSRSEMNVSTLELGDSALYLCASSLRGGNEKLFFGSGTQLSVL.

This clone has just one count. The V gene is TRBV27, the J gene TRBJ2-1; a possible D gene is TRBD2 (5 bases). The CDR3 length is 13 residues. Germline V gene data show CDR1 as MNHEY and CDR2 as SMNVEV (reference sequence). V gave up 7 bases and J gave up 2 bases, with 9 bases separating them. Here the CDR3 reads CASKSGPYNEQFF. CDR3 DNA: TGTGCCAGCAAGAGCGGCCCCTACAATGAGCAGTTCTTC.

The chain couples TRBV3-1 (or the pseudogene TRBV3-2) to TRBJ1-2; 8 bases agree with TRBD1. CDR3 size: 13 residues. Germline V gene data show CDR1 as LGHDT and CDR2 as YNNKEL (reference sequence). The junction had 4 bases not matched to a gene; V was cut back by 4 bases and J by 6 bases. The CDR3 nucleotides are TGTGCCAGCAGCCTCGACAGGGGCCATGGCTACACCTTC. Translating it yields CASSLDRGHGYTF.

This chain connects TRBV7-2 to TRBJ1-1, with 9 bases that match TRBD1. J gave up 3 bases and V 4 bases, and 6 bases lay outside the gene matches. CDR3 size: 15 residues. Germline-derived CDR1 and CDR2 are SGHTA and FQGNSA. In nucleotides, the CDR3 is TGTGCCAGCAGCTGGAAGACAGGGGGAGACACTGAAGCTTTCTTT. Translated: CASSWKTGGDTEAFF.

This clone occurred once. The V call is TRBV2, the J call TRBJ2-3, with unresolved D. Germline CDR1 is SNHLY and CDR2 is FYNNEI. Between the trimmed V and J ends, which lost 3 bases and 5 bases, there was a span of 6 bases. The CDR3 is 12 amino acids. The CDR3 region is CASSEDRDTQYF. CDR3 sequence (DNA): TGTGCCAGCAGTGAGGACCGAGATACGCAGTATTTT.